Listed here are 8 T cell receptor beta chains from one sample, sequenced in a study of spatial heterogeneity in lung cancer. Time point given: sample taken at primary tumor resection. One entry per CDR3 protein results from TCRdb running MiXCR on the 5' RACE reads. In the table there are roughly 21,000 distinct CDR3 sequences, about 3% of which are singletons. Sequences were derived from PBMCs, sampled at surgery. These receptors were collected from a female donor with early-stage non-small cell lung cancer.

There are many counts of this clonotype. The genes are TRBV15 and TRBJ2-1; TRBD2 aligns across 9 bases. Per the germline V gene, CDR1 is LNHNV and CDR2 is YYDKDF (reference sequence). The CDR3 is 14 residues long. After removal of 7 bases from V and 7 bases from J, the junction contained 8 bases not matched to a gene. The CDR3 here is CATKGGRASNEQFF. The CDR3 DNA follows: TGTGCCACCAAGGGCGGGAGGGCCTCTAATGAGCAGTTCTTC.

This clonotype was recorded at least ten times. DNA for the CDR3: TGTGCCAGCAGCCATGGACCGGGACAGGGGGTTCTCATGAACAATTCACCCCTCCACTTT. This codes for CASSHGPGQGVLMNNSPLHF. The chain carries TRBV3-1 and TRBJ1-6, with 11 bases lining up with TRBD1. This CDR3 is 20 amino acids long. V lost 3 bases, J lost 7 bases, and 17 bases stayed unmatched. The germline V gene encodes CDR1 LGHDT and CDR2 YNNKEL (reference sequence).

This clonotype occurred many times. The chain couples TRBV7-8 to TRBJ1-5; 7 positions agree with TRBD1. Germline-derived CDR1 and CDR2 are SGHVS and FQNEAQ. The J segment lost 10 bases and the V segment lost 10 bases, leaving 16 bases of the junction unmatched. The CDR3 covers 14 residues. The CDR3 DNA sequence: TGTGCCACCACCCCGGGGGGACAGCCAGCTCCCCAGCATTTT. It translates to CATTPGGQPAPQHF.

V is TRBV5-1 and J is TRBJ1-5; D gene unclear. Per germline, CDR1 SGHRS and CDR2 YFSETQ. The CDR3 contains 14 residues. Trimming left V 0 bases short and J 5 bases short, with 9 bases between. The chain's CDR3 is CASSLGVRDQPQHF. For the CDR3, the DNA is TGCGCCAGCAGCTTGGGGGTAAGGGATCAGCCCCAGCATTTT.

This clonotype appeared many times. This chain connects TRBV28 to TRBJ1-5; no clear D. The CDR3 runs 14 residues. Germline-derived CDR1 and CDR2 are MDHEN and SYDVKM. V lost 2 bases to trimming and J lost 1 base, with 6 bases between them. The CDR3: CASSLPVSNQPQHF. The DNA for the CDR3 is TGTGCCAGCAGTTTACCGGTAAGCAATCAGCCCCAGCATTTT.

CDR3 coding DNA: TGTGCCAGCAGCTTTGGGACTAGCATCGGCACAGATACGCAGTATTTT. It specifies CASSFGTSIGTDTQYF. This rearrangement joins TRBV7-4 to TRBJ2-3; 9 positions agree with TRBD2. CDR3 length equals 16 residues. After removal of 3 bases from V and 1 base from J, the junction contained 5 bases not matched to a gene. From germline, CDR1 is SGHVT and CDR2 SQSDAQ.

This clonotype was observed many times. This chain connects TRBV24-1 to TRBJ2-7, with D maybe TRBD2 (5 bases). Trimming removed 5 bases from V and 2 bases from J, with 15 bases in between. The CDR3 has 15 amino acids. Germline V CDR1 and CDR2: KGHDR, SFDVKD. The CDR3 DNA follows: TGTGCCACCAGTGTGGGGTCTAGCAGAACCTACGAGCAGTACTTC. Protein sequence: CATSVGSSRTYEQYF.

This clonotype was found many times. The rearrangement uses TRBV5-4 and TRBJ2-7; 11 nucleotides match TRBD2. This CDR3 is 15 amino acids long. V dropped 4 bases and J dropped 3; count of bases not matched to a gene: 6. Germline CDR1 is SGHNT and CDR2 is YYREEE (reference sequence). CDR3 protein: CASSMSGLAGYEQYF. DNA of the CDR3: TGTGCCAGCAGCATGTCTGGACTAGCGGGCTACGAGCAGTACTTC.